The 30 T cell receptor beta chains reported below all come from one sample, sequenced in a study of T cell responses to AZD1222 COVID-19 vaccine. Produced via immunoSEQ multiplex PCR; TCRdb's table is partial and in-frame only. The sample comprises roughly 33,000 clones, 78% of which are singletons, and roughly 4% rests with the top ten. The input for sequencing was peripheral blood, taken 28 days after the second AZD1222 dose. Source of these receptors: an adult who received the AZD1222 COVID-19 vaccine.

V is TRBV7-9 and J is TRBJ2-2, with D possibly TRBD1 on 5 matching bases. This CDR3 is built from 14 residues. Deletions cut 8 bases from V and 1 base from J, with 11 bases between. The germline V gene has CDR1 SEHNR and CDR2 FQNEAQ (reference sequence). The CDR3: CASFETGNTGELFF. As DNA, the CDR3 is TGTGCCAGCTTCGAAACAGGGAACACCGGGGAGCTGTTTTTT.

The rearrangement joins TRBV18 to TRBJ2-5, with D tentatively TRBD1 (5 bases). The V gene's germline CDR1 is KGHSH and CDR2 LQKENI. The CDR3 is 15 amino acids. The V end lost 3 bases, the J end lost 0 bases, and 11 bases lay between the germline ends. The CDR3 DNA follows: TGTGCCAGCTCACCCCGTTCAGGGTACCAAGAGACCCAGTACTTC. Protein sequence: CASSPRSGYQETQYF. Based on the CDR3 plus reference TRBV18 and TRBJ2-5, the full variable domain is NAGVMQNPRHLVRRRGQEARLRCSPMKGHSHVYWYRQLPEEGLKFMVYLQKENIIDESGMPKERFSAEFPKEGPSILRIQQVVRGDSAAYFCASSPRSGYQETQYFGPGTRLLVL.

The V and J genes are TRBV19 and TRBJ2-2; 16 nucleotides match TRBD2. The V and J ends lost 9 bases and 3 bases, in that order; junction bases with no gene match: 7. Germline V gene data show CDR1 as LNHDA and CDR2 as SQIVND (reference sequence). The length of the CDR3 is 17 residues. As DNA, the CDR3 is TGTGCCAGCCGGGGACTAGCGGGGGGGCCTGACACCGGGGAGCTGTTTTTT. Translation gives CASRGLAGGPDTGELFF.

This clone came up a few times. The chain has TRBV6-5 and TRBJ1-2; 8 positions match TRBD1. Germline lookup yields CDR1 MNHEY and CDR2 SVGAGI. J gave up 5 bases and V 8 bases, and 13 bases lay outside the gene matches. This CDR3 is 15 amino acids long. The CDR3 nucleotides are TGTGCCAGCGAACCCAGCGGGACAGGCCTATATGGCTACACCTTC. This sequence encodes CASEPSGTGLYGYTF.

This clone was seen a single time. The chain uses TRBV7-3 and TRBJ2-1; 13 bases are shared with TRBD2. CDR3 length: 18 amino acids. Trimming took 2 bases from V and 3 from J; bases not matched to a gene: 7. Germline CDR1 is SGHTA and CDR2 is FQGTGA. The CDR3 coding sequence is TGTGCCAGCAGCTTATCAGGACTAGCGGGAGTTGGCTACAATGAGCAGTTCTTC. It specifies CASSLSGLAGVGYNEQFF.

V and J are TRBV11-2 and TRBJ1-2; D is uncertain. The CDR3 has 15 residues. Germline V lookup: CDR1 SGHAT, CDR2 FQNNGV. Trimming took off 1 base at V and 5 bases at J, with 14 bases between the two ends. The CDR3 DNA follows: TGTGCCAGCAGCTTAGGCCGGGCCATGGGGTATGGCTACACCTTC. It specifies CASSLGRAMGYGYTF.

The J gene is TRBJ1-4, the V gene TRBV9; no clear D gene. CDR3 size: 16 residues. Trimming pared 0 bases from V and 0 bases from J, leaving 9 bases between. Germline assignment: CDR1 SGDLS and CDR2 YYNGEE. The CDR3 nucleotides are TGTGCCAGCAGCGTAGCGTGGGGAGCAACTAATGAAAAACTGTTTTTT. Translating it yields CASSVAWGATNEKLFF.

The chain combines TRBV5-1 with TRBJ1-1; 9 bases are shared with TRBD1. CDR3 length: 13 amino acids. Germline loops: CDR1 SGHRS, CDR2 YFSETQ. V shed 6 bases, J shed 6 bases, and the junction held 6 bases outside the gene matches. The CDR3 loop reads CASTLQGAAEAFF. CDR3 coding DNA: TGCGCCAGCACCCTACAGGGGGCGGCTGAAGCTTTCTTT. Using reference TRBV5-1 and TRBJ1-1 for the parts outside the CDR3, the full variable domain is KAGVTQTPRYLIKTRGQQVTLSCSPISGHRSVSWYQQTPGQGLQFLFEYFSETQRNKGNFPGRFSGRQFSNSRSEMNVSTLELGDSALYLCASTLQGAAEAFFGQGTRLTVV.

This chain uses TRBV29-1 with TRBJ1-2, with D perhaps TRBD1 (5 bases). Germline V CDR1 and CDR2: SQVTM, ANQGSEA. This CDR3 comprises 12 residues. Trimming cost V 3 bases and J 7 bases, with 12 bases left between them. The CDR3 sequence is CSVDRQGTGYTF. The CDR3 DNA sequence: TGCAGCGTTGATCGTCAGGGAACTGGCTACACCTTC.

This rearrangement joins TRBV6-5 to TRBJ2-7, with D possibly TRBD1 on 5 matching bases. This CDR3 contains 13 residues. Germline assignment: CDR1 MNHEY and CDR2 SVGAGI. V was trimmed by 11 bases and J by 2 bases, leaving 16 bases between them. The CDR3 sequence: CAFSTAFTYEQYF. CDR3 coding DNA: TGTGCCTTCTCGACAGCTTTTACCTACGAGCAGTACTTC.

The chain joins TRBV19 to TRBJ2-3; 11 nucleotides line up with TRBD2. Germline CDR1 reads LNHDA; CDR2 reads SQIVND (reference sequence). There are 19 residues in the CDR3. The V segment lost 3 bases and the J segment 5 bases; nucleotides outside the gene matches: 16. DNA of the CDR3: TGTGCCAGTAGTATCCTCAACCGTGGTAGCGGGGGGGCCAGAGATACGCAGTATTTT. Amino acid sequence: CASSILNRGSGGARDTQYF.

This clone has just a few counts. The chain couples TRBV7-8 to TRBJ2-3; D remains unclear. CDR1 and CDR2 from the germline V gene are SGHVS and FQNEAQ. The V end was cut by 5 bases, the J end by 2 bases, with 14 bases between. The CDR3 runs to 15 residues. The CDR3 loop is CASSQNSGLTDTQYF. The CDR3 region has the DNA TGTGCCAGCAGCCAAAACTCGGGCCTCACAGATACGCAGTATTTT. Variable domain in full (rest from reference TRBV7-8 and TRBJ2-3): GAGVSQSPRYKVAKRGQDVALRCDPISGHVSLFWYQQALGQGPEFLTYFQNEAQLDKSGLPSDRFFAERPEGSVSTLKIQRTQQEDSAVYLCASSQNSGLTDTQYFGPGTRLTVL.

This clone appeared a single time. The V call is TRBV7-9, the J call TRBJ2-1; 10 bases map to TRBD2. With V trimmed by 3 bases and J by 4 bases, 12 bases remained unmatched. The CDR3 has 18 amino acids. Germline CDR1 is SEHNR and CDR2 is FQNEAQ (reference sequence). CDR3 nucleotides: TGTGCCAGCAGCTTCGGGCTCCAGAGCGGGAGGGAATACAATGAGCAGTTCTTC. This gives the protein CASSFGLQSGREYNEQFF. The whole variable domain, remainder taken from reference TRBV7-9 and TRBJ2-1, is DTGVSQNPRHKITKRGQNVTFRCDPISEHNRLYWYRQTLGQGPEFLTYFQNEAQLEKSRLLSDRFSAERPKGSFSTLEIQRTEQGDSAMYLCASSFGLQSGREYNEQFFGPGTRLTVL.

The chain uses TRBV10-1 and TRBJ2-7; TRBD1 matches at 9 bases. Germline lookup yields CDR1 WNHNN and CDR2 SYGVQD (reference sequence). This CDR3 region has 14 residues. J was trimmed by 4 bases and V by 2 bases; bases with no gene match: 3. The CDR3, as DNA: TGCGCCAGCAGTGAGGGACAGGGGATGTACGAGCAGTACTTC. Translating gives CASSEGQGMYEQYF.

This chain's CDR3 is CASSVRGDYGYTF. For the CDR3, the DNA is TGTGCCAGCAGCGTGAGGGGCGATTATGGCTACACCTTC. The rearrangement joins TRBV9 to TRBJ1-2, with D possibly being TRBD1 (5 bases). Germline V gene lookup returns CDR1 SGDLS and CDR2 YYNGEE. With 2 bases removed from V and 5 bases from J, the gap between germline ends came to 10 bases. This CDR3 has 13 amino acids.

The chain employs TRBV10-3 and TRBJ1-5; weak D call: TRBD1 (6 bases). CDR3 length: 14 residues. The V end was cut by 5 bases, the J end by 0 bases, with 8 bases between. Germline V gene sequence: CDR1 ENHRY, CDR2 SYGVKD. The CDR3 DNA reads TGTGCCATCAGTTTACAGGGTAGCAATCAGCCCCAGCATTTT. This gives the protein CAISLQGSNQPQHF.

The genes are TRBV18 and TRBJ1-3; D is undetermined. Germline CDR1 is KGHSH and CDR2 is LQKENI. This CDR3 comprises 14 residues. V was cut by 3 bases and J by 0 bases, with 6 bases left in between. The CDR3 loop is CASSPPGSGNTIYF. The CDR3 DNA sequence: TGTGCCAGCTCACCGCCGGGCTCTGGAAACACCATATATTTT.

This chain connects TRBV6-4 to TRBJ1-1; D not certain. V was clipped by 2 bases and J by 8 bases, with 9 bases between them. The germline V gene has CDR1 MRHNA and CDR2 SNTAGT. The CDR3 extends over 12 amino acids. The CDR3 region has the DNA TGTGCCAGCAGTGACCGGTCGGGCGAAGCTTTCTTT. As protein: CASSDRSGEAFF.

The V and J genes are TRBV12-3 or TRBV12-4 and TRBJ1-4; D ambiguous. The CDR3 covers 12 residues. The V gene lost 3 bases and the J gene lost 7 bases, with 6 bases spanning the gap. CDR3 sequence: CASSFSREKLFF. The CDR3 DNA reads as TGTGCCAGCAGTTTTAGCCGTGAAAAACTGTTTTTT.

This clone was observed once. The chain couples TRBV27 to TRBJ2-3; 9 bases are shared with TRBD2. J gave up 6 bases and V 0 bases, and 4 bases lay outside the gene matches. This CDR3 is built from 15 residues. The germline V gene encodes CDR1 MNHEY and CDR2 SMNVEV (reference sequence). CDR3 in DNA: TGTGCCAGCAGTTTATCGGGCGGGAGGGGCGATACGCAGTATTTT. This gives the protein CASSLSGGRGDTQYF.

This chain connects TRBV19 to TRBJ1-2, with a weak D call TRBD1 (5 bases). Germline assignment: CDR1 LNHDA and CDR2 SQIVND (reference sequence). This CDR3 has 15 residues. Deletions cut 3 bases from V and 5 bases from J, with 16 bases between. The CDR3 region is CASSIFGAGGYGYTF. The CDR3 DNA reads TGTGCCAGTAGTATCTTCGGGGCCGGAGGATATGGCTACACCTTC.

The chain employs TRBV30 and TRBJ1-5, with 12 bases aligning to TRBD1. V trimming: 1 base; J trimming: 0 bases; junction bases outside the gene matches: 22. The CDR3 has 23 residues. The germline V gene has CDR1 GTSNPN and CDR2 SVGIG (reference sequence). DNA for the CDR3: TGTGCCTGGAGTGCCAGACAAGGGACAGGGGGCCGTCGTGTGAATTATAGCAATCAGCCCCAGCATTTT. Protein: CAWSARQGTGGRRVNYSNQPQHF.

A few counts support this clone. The rearrangement uses TRBV10-2 and TRBJ1-5; D is undetermined. CDR1 is WSHSY and CDR2 is SAAADI in the germline V gene. CDR3 size: 14 residues. Between the trimmed V and J ends, which lost 5 bases and 1 base, there was a span of 9 bases. CDR3 residues: CASSRPESNQPQHF. In DNA form, the CDR3 reads TGCGCCAGCAGTAGACCAGAGAGCAATCAGCCCCAGCATTTT.

The rearrangement links TRBV5-6 to TRBJ2-1, with TRBD2 matching 12 bases. This CDR3 is 16 amino acids long. In germline, CDR1 is SGHDT, CDR2 YYEEEE. The V gene end was trimmed by 6 bases and the J gene end by 9 bases; junction bases not matched to a gene: 13. In DNA, the CDR3 is TGTGCCAGCAACCTAGTCGAGACTAGCGGGAGTAGTGAGCAGTTCTTC. Translating gives CASNLVETSGSSEQFF. Variable domain in full (rest from reference TRBV5-6 and TRBJ2-1): DAGVTQSPTHLIKTRGQQVTLRCSPKSGHDTVSWYQQALGQGPQFIFQYYEEEERQRGNFPDRFSGHQFPNYSSELNVNALLLGDSALYLCASNLVETSGSSEQFFGPGTRLTVL.

The CDR3 protein is CASKGSGTVTDTQYF. The DNA of the CDR3 is TGTGCCAGTAAGGGATCCGGGACAGTTACAGATACGCAGTATTTT. V gene TRBV19 combines with J gene TRBJ2-3, with TRBD1 matching over 7 bases. With V trimmed by 7 bases and J by 3 bases, 10 bases remained unmatched. The CDR3 consists of 15 residues. Germline CDR1 reads LNHDA; CDR2 reads SQIVND (reference sequence).

V usage is TRBV9 and J usage is TRBJ1-6, with D hard to call. From germline, CDR1 is SGDLS and CDR2 YYNGEE. The CDR3 is 15 residues long. V was trimmed by 2 bases and J by 0 bases, leaving 6 bases between them. As DNA, the CDR3 is TGTGCCAGCAGCGTTTCGAGCTCCTATAATTCACCCCTCCACTTT. Amino acids: CASSVSSSYNSPLHF.

This chain links TRBV4-1 with TRBJ2-7; D perhaps matches TRBD2 (5 bases). The CDR3 runs to 15 residues. V dropped 3 bases and J dropped 0 bases, with 12 bases sitting between them. Germline V gene sequence: CDR1 MGHRA, CDR2 YSYEKL. In DNA form, the CDR3 reads TGCGCCAGCAGCCAGATTAGCGATAGCTCCTACGAGCAGTACGTC. Translation gives CASSQISDSSYEQYV.

J is TRBJ2-7 and V is TRBV6-5; D is possibly TRBD1 (6 bases). The germline V gene encodes CDR1 MNHEY and CDR2 SVGAGI. This CDR3 contains 14 residues. V was trimmed by 7 bases and J by 1 base, leaving 14 bases between them. CDR3 sequence reads: CASKSQGPSYEQYV. CDR3 DNA sequence: TGTGCCAGCAAGTCCCAGGGGCCTTCCTACGAGCAGTACGTC.

This chain joins TRBV12-3 or TRBV12-4 and TRBJ1-5; a weak D match, TRBD1 (6 bases). V lost 5 bases and J 7 bases, leaving 12 bases between the germline ends. The length of the CDR3 is 13 residues. The DNA of the CDR3 is TGTGCCAGCAGTCGACAGGCTTGGCAGCCCCAGCATTTT. Amino acid sequence: CASSRQAWQPQHF.

The J gene is TRBJ2-6, the V gene TRBV3-1 (or the pseudogene TRBV3-2); no reliable D call. Trimming shortened V by 1 base and J by 12 bases, and 7 bases separated the two germline ends. This CDR3 is built from 12 residues. Germline CDR1 LGHDT, CDR2 YNNKEL (reference sequence). The DNA for the CDR3 is TGTGCCAGCAGCCAAGGGAGAGCCGTCCTGACTTTC. Amino acids: CASSQGRAVLTF.